These 14 T cell receptor beta chains were sequenced from one sample in a study of cytomegalovirus exposure and HLA in healthy donors. Sequencing used immunoSEQ multiplex PCR; TCRdb keeps in-frame clones, though not all of them. The sample includes some 250,000 clones, 70% to 90% seen only once; the top ten take 1.2%. Sample: PBMCs. The source is a woman aged 25 to 39 in good health and CMV-seropositive.

The rearrangement links TRBV10-3 to TRBJ1-1; the D gene is possibly TRBD1 (6 bases). Per the germline V gene, CDR1 is ENHRY and CDR2 is SYGVKD. The CDR3 contains 13 residues. Trimming took 0 bases from V and 5 from J, leaving 7 bases between them. The DNA of the CDR3 is TGTGCCATCAGTGAGTCGGGGGCTACTGAAGCTTTCTTT. Translation: CAISESGATEAFF.

This rearrangement joins TRBV28 to TRBJ2-1; 10 positions match TRBD1. Losses at the gene ends were 6 bases for V and 7 bases for J; bases not matched to a gene: 9. This CDR3 spans 15 amino acids. CDR1 is MDHEN and CDR2 is SYDVKM in the germline V gene. CDR3 residues: CASSPTGGVINEQFF. The CDR3 nucleotides are TGTGCCAGCAGCCCGACAGGGGGCGTTATAAATGAGCAGTTCTTC.

V and J are TRBV14 and TRBJ1-2; D not certain. Per germline, CDR1 SGHDN and CDR2 FVKESK. The CDR3 covers 15 residues. V was shortened by 0 bases and J by 0 bases, with 8 bases between the two germline ends. CDR3 in DNA: TGTGCCAGCAGCCAAGATTTGAGGGCTAACTATGGCTACACCTTC. Translated, it gives CASSQDLRANYGYTF.

V gene TRBV30 combines with J gene TRBJ2-2, with 7 bases matching TRBD1. The CDR3 runs 14 residues. Losses at the gene ends were 1 base for V and 4 bases for J; bases not matched to a gene: 3. The germline V gene has CDR1 GTSNPN and CDR2 SVGIG (reference sequence). The DNA of the CDR3 is TGTGCCTGGAGTGAGGGGGCTCGCACCGGGGAGCTGTTTTTT. It is translated as CAWSEGARTGELFF.

The rearrangement uses TRBV11-2 and TRBJ2-7, with a tentative D call TRBD2 (6 bases). CDR3 length equals 14 residues. Deletions cut 5 bases from V and 3 bases from J, with 14 bases between. Germline-derived CDR1 and CDR2 are SGHAT and FQNNGV. This CDR3 is CASSPIWRDYEQYF. In DNA, the CDR3 is TGTGCCAGCAGCCCCATTTGGAGGGACTACGAGCAGTACTTC.

The chain employs TRBV2 and TRBJ1-4, with D perhaps TRBD1 (6 bases). Trimming removed 4 bases at V and 5 bases at J, with 14 bases between. From germline, CDR1 is SNHLY and CDR2 FYNNEI. The CDR3 has 15 amino acids. The CDR3: CASSGGGPGNEKLFF. The DNA of the CDR3 is TGTGCCAGCAGTGGTGGGGGCCCAGGGAATGAAAAACTGTTTTTT.

The V and J genes are TRBV10-3 and TRBJ1-2; D perhaps matches TRBD1 (6 bases). Trimming took off 8 bases at V and 4 bases at J, with 14 bases between the two ends. Germline CDR1 is ENHRY and CDR2 is SYGVKD. This CDR3 has 13 amino acids. The CDR3 sequence: CAISGTRGYGYTF. CDR3 DNA sequence: TGTGCCATCTCCGGGACAAGGGGCTATGGCTACACCTTC.

This chain joins TRBV6-6 and TRBJ2-1; TRBD2 agrees at 13 bases. Germline V lookup: CDR1 MNHNY, CDR2 SVGAGI (reference sequence). The CDR3 is made up of 16 amino acids. Trimming at V came to 6 bases and at J to 7 bases, leaving 9 bases not matched to a gene. The CDR3 coding sequence is TGTGCCAGCAGAGCCCCGGGGACTAGCGGGAAGAATGAGCAGTTCTTC. This codes for CASRAPGTSGKNEQFF.

The chain combines TRBV6-1 with TRBJ1-5, with 7 bases lining up with TRBD1. Germline V gene sequence: CDR1 MNHNS, CDR2 SASEGT. The V segment lost 3 bases and the J segment 2 bases; nucleotides outside the gene matches: 7. The CDR3 length is 16 residues. CDR3 protein: CASSDQQGTGNQPQHF. The CDR3 nucleotides are TGTGCCAGCAGTGATCAACAGGGGACAGGCAATCAGCCCCAGCATTTT.

The chain uses TRBV27 and TRBJ2-2, with 7 bases fitting TRBD2. CDR3 length: 17 amino acids. Germline loops: CDR1 MNHEY, CDR2 SMNVEV (reference sequence). J lost 2 bases, V lost 0 bases, and 6 bases had no gene match. CDR3 in amino acids: CASSLSFTGGNTGELFF. The CDR3 DNA reads TGTGCCAGCAGTTTATCGTTTACGGGAGGAAACACCGGGGAGCTGTTTTTT.

The chain combines TRBV11-3 with TRBJ1-2; D not resolved. The CDR3 is 14 amino acids. Trimming left V 5 bases short and J 6 bases short, with 16 bases between. Germline lookup yields CDR1 SGHNT and CDR2 YENEEA. CDR3 nucleotide sequence: TGTGCCAGCAGCCGCGTTCGACTCGTAGATGGCTACACCTTC. It codes for CASSRVRLVDGYTF. Complete variable domain (other parts from reference TRBV11-3 and TRBJ1-2): EAGVVQSPRYKIIEKKQPVAFWCNPISGHNTLYWYLQNLGQGPELLIRYENEEAVDDSQLPKDRFSAERLKGVDSTLKIQPAELGDSAVYLCASSRVRLVDGYTFGSGTRLTVV.

The chain links TRBV5-1 to TRBJ2-2, with D possibly being TRBD2 (6 bases). The length of the CDR3 is 16 residues. Deletions cut 0 bases from V and 4 bases from J, with 13 bases between. Germline V CDR1 and CDR2: SGHRS, YFSETQ. This CDR3 reads CASSLGRDSTTGELFF. The CDR3, as DNA: TGCGCCAGCAGCTTGGGCCGGGACTCAACCACCGGGGAGCTGTTTTTT.

This clone was observed a single time. V usage is TRBV28 and J usage is TRBJ1-4, with 7 bases identical to TRBD1. Germline CDR1 reads MDHEN; CDR2 reads SYDVKM. V was clipped by 5 bases and J by 4 bases; unmatched bases: 4. This CDR3 contains 14 residues. CDR3 in DNA: TGTGCCAGCAGTCGGACAGGAAATAATGAAAAACTGTTTTTT. It translates to CASSRTGNNEKLFF.

The chain links TRBV27 to TRBJ2-6; tentatively, D is TRBD1 (5 bases). Germline V gene data show CDR1 as MNHEY and CDR2 as SMNVEV (reference sequence). V gave up 6 bases and J gave up 0 bases, with 9 bases separating them. The CDR3 is 15 amino acids. This CDR3 reads CASRGVHSGANVLTF. Written as DNA, the CDR3 is TGTGCCAGCAGAGGGGTTCACTCTGGGGCCAACGTCCTGACTTTC.